A single sample is the source of the 22 T cell receptor beta chains below, sequenced in a study of identical twins. One entry per CDR3 protein, called by TCRdb with MiXCR from the 5' RACE reads. The data hold 470,000 or so distinct CDR3 sequences, with 20% to 30% observed a single time. These same records also appear under a second study, on T cells expressing NK-cell markers.

Sequenced material: CD4+ T cells sorted from blood. These receptors came from a woman aged 18-29 years in good health.

The sample holds a few counts of this clonotype. The chain is built from TRBV29-1 and TRBJ1-1; possibly TRBD1 for D (5 bases). This CDR3 contains 13 residues. Germline loops: CDR1 SQVTM, CDR2 ANQGSEA. V lost 6 bases and J lost 1, with 12 bases in between. In DNA form, the CDR3 reads TGCAGCGTCCGGACCCAGGGGAACACTGAAGCTTTCTTT. Translated, it gives CSVRTQGNTEAFF.

The V gene is TRBV10-3, the J gene TRBJ2-7; 7 bases are shared with TRBD2. The germline V gene encodes CDR1 ENHRY and CDR2 SYGVKD. The V and J ends lost 0 bases and 3 bases, in that order; junction bases with no gene match: 5. This CDR3 region has 15 residues. DNA for the CDR3: TGTGCCATCAGTGAGTCACCAGCGGGAAACTACGAGCAGTACTTC. It translates to CAISESPAGNYEQYF.

This clonotype was counted a few times. The J gene is TRBJ1-2, the V gene TRBV3-1; weak D call: TRBD1 (5 bases). This CDR3 comprises 15 residues. Trimming removed 1 base from V and 6 bases from J, with 15 bases in between. The germline gives CDR1 LGHDT, CDR2 YNNKEL (reference sequence). The CDR3 bases are TGTGCCAGCAGCCAAGGAAGGGCAGGGCGCAATGGCTACACCTTC. As protein: CASSQGRAGRNGYTF. The full variable domain, its missing parts supplied by reference TRBV3-1 and TRBJ1-2, is DTAVSQTPKYLVTQMGNDKSIKCEQNLGHDTMYWYKQDSKKFLKIMFSYNNKELIINETVPNRFSPKSPDKAHLNLHINSLELGDSAVYFCASSQGRAGRNGYTFGSGTRLTVV.

The rearrangement links TRBV9 to TRBJ2-1; D is perhaps TRBD2 (5 bases). Per the germline V gene, CDR1 is SGDLS and CDR2 is YYNGEE. This CDR3 contains 14 residues. V lost 4 bases and J 6 bases, leaving 14 bases between the germline ends. The CDR3 nucleotides read TGTGCCAGCAGCTCTCTTCGTGGGAGCAATGAGCAGTTCTTC. It encodes CASSSLRGSNEQFF.

This clonotype was detected once. This chain connects TRBV3-1 to TRBJ2-2, with 10 bases fitting TRBD1. Germline V CDR1 and CDR2: LGHDT, YNNKEL (reference sequence). The CDR3 extends over 17 amino acids. V lost 6 bases to trimming and J lost 4 bases; unmatched junction nucleotides: 11. The CDR3 region has the DNA TGTGCCAGCAGAAGGACAGGGGGAACCTCCGGCACCGGGGAGCTGTTTTTT. The encoded protein is CASRRTGGTSGTGELFF.

The table lists this clonotype with a few counts. The gene calls are TRBV7-6 and TRBJ2-1; the D is unclear. The CDR3 is made up of 17 amino acids. V was pared by 4 bases and J by 0 bases, with 16 bases between. Germline-derived CDR1 and CDR2 are SGHVS and FNYEAQ. The CDR3 sequence is CASSSRTLTRSYNEQFF. DNA for the CDR3: TGTGCCAGCAGCTCCCGTACCCTAACGCGCTCCTACAATGAGCAGTTCTTC.

This clonotype appeared a few times. The chain employs TRBV2 and TRBJ1-1; tentative D call: TRBD1 (5 bases). This CDR3 has 13 amino acids. V lost 8 bases and J 1 base, leaving 11 bases between the germline ends. In germline, CDR1 is SNHLY, CDR2 FYNNEI. CDR3 loop: CASGKGANTEAFF. Written as DNA, the CDR3 is TGTGCCAGCGGGAAAGGGGCGAACACTGAAGCTTTCTTT.

This clonotype was found a few times. The genes are TRBV10-3 and TRBJ2-7; D assignment may be TRBD1 or TRBD2 (5 bases each). Deletions cut 6 bases from V and 0 bases from J, with 9 bases between. The germline CDR1 and CDR2 sequences are ENHRY and SYGVKD. This CDR3 contains 13 residues. The CDR3 DNA sequence: TGTGCCATCAGGGGGGTAAGCTCCTACGAGCAGTACTTC. It yields the protein CAIRGVSSYEQYF.

This clonotype was found a few times. The chain has TRBV5-1 and TRBJ1-4, with D possibly being TRBD1 (6 bases). Per germline, CDR1 SGHRS and CDR2 YFSETQ. The CDR3 extends over 17 amino acids. V was clipped by 0 bases and J by 3 bases, with 15 bases between them. CDR3 residues: CASSLVPQGASNEKLFF. CDR3 DNA sequence: TGCGCCAGCAGCTTGGTGCCACAGGGAGCTTCTAATGAAAAACTGTTTTTT.

This clonotype has a handful of counts. The chain carries TRBV6-1 and TRBJ2-5; 7 nucleotides align to TRBD2. The length of the CDR3 is 14 residues. V lost 6 bases, J lost 4 bases, and 8 bases stayed unmatched. Germline V gives CDR1 MNHNS, CDR2 SASEGT. For the CDR3, the DNA is TGTGCCAGCAGCTCGAATAGCGGGCGAGAGACCCAGTACTTC. Translated: CASSSNSGRETQYF.

In this sample, this clonotype turned up a few times. DNA for the CDR3: TGTGCCAGCAGCTTGGCGCCTAGCGGGAGCAGAACAGATACGCAGTATTTT. Translating it yields CASSLAPSGSRTDTQYF. This rearrangement joins TRBV5-4 to TRBJ2-3, with TRBD2 identical over 10 bases. CDR1 and CDR2 (germline): SGHNT, YYREEE (reference sequence). The CDR3 covers 17 residues. Trimming cost V 0 bases and J 3 bases; bases outside gene matches: 7.

There are a few counts of this clonotype. The rearrangement joins TRBV15 to TRBJ1-3; D ambiguous. V was pared by 8 bases and J by 0 bases, with 17 bases between. Germline V gene data show CDR1 as LNHNV and CDR2 as YYDKDF (reference sequence). This CDR3 contains 16 residues. The CDR3 coding sequence is TGTGCCACCGGAGTAGGACCGCTGAGCTCTGGAAACACCATATATTTT. This gives the protein CATGVGPLSSGNTIYF.

The chain employs TRBV29-1 and TRBJ2-5; 8 bases line up with TRBD1. Germline V lookup: CDR1 SQVTM, CDR2 ANQGSEA. The CDR3 is 13 residues long. V shed 4 bases and J 3 bases; nucleotides not matched to a gene: 4. The CDR3 reads CSVAWTGKETQYF. The CDR3 DNA reads TGCAGCGTTGCTTGGACAGGGAAAGAGACCCAGTACTTC. Together with reference TRBV29-1 and TRBJ2-5, the CDR3 gives the full variable domain: SAVISQKPSRDICQRGTSLTIQCQVDSQVTMMFWYRQQPGQSLTLIATANQGSEATYESGFVIDKFPISRPNLTFSTLTVSNMSPEDSSIYLCSVAWTGKETQYFGPGTRLLVL.

Ten or more counts support this clonotype. The chain carries TRBV12-3 or TRBV12-4 and TRBJ1-5; D is unclear. V was pared by 7 bases and J by 0 bases, with 7 bases between. The CDR3 covers 13 residues. CDR3 DNA: TGTGCCAGCAACAGTTATAGCAATCAGCCCCAGCATTTT. Protein: CASNSYSNQPQHF.

This clonotype was counted between two and nine times. The chain uses TRBV5-1 and TRBJ2-7; TRBD2 might be the D (6 bases). Germline values: CDR1 SGHRS, CDR2 YFSETQ. The CDR3 has 15 amino acids. The V gene lost 6 bases and the J gene lost 6 bases, with 22 bases spanning the gap. In DNA form, the CDR3 reads TGCGCCAGCATGCGGGGTGGTGTATCTCTCTCCGAGCAGTACTTC. Its protein is CASMRGGVSLSEQYF.

This chain uses TRBV15 with TRBJ1-1, with 9 bases identical to TRBD1. The CDR3 sequence is 15 residues long. The junction had 9 bases not matched to a gene; V was cut back by 5 bases and J by 5 bases. Looked up from germline, CDR1 is LNHNV and CDR2 is YYDKDF (reference sequence). The DNA of the CDR3 is TGTGCCACCAGCGGGGGGGGACAGGGACGGACTGAAGCTTTCTTT. Protein product: CATSGGGQGRTEAFF. The full variable domain, with the rest looked up from reference TRBV15 and TRBJ1-1, is DAMVIQNPRYQVTQFGKPVTLSCSQTLNHNVMYWYQQKSSQAPKLLFHYYDKDFNNEADTPDNFQSRRPNTSFCFLDIRSPGLGDTAMYLCATSGGGQGRTEAFFGQGTRLTVV.

This clonotype showed up just a few times. The V call is TRBV5-1, the J call TRBJ1-6; D ambiguous. The V gene's germline CDR1 is SGHRS and CDR2 YFSETQ. V gave up 1 base and J gave up 8 bases, with 13 bases separating them. This CDR3 has 15 residues. The CDR3 loop is CASSLSGGADSPLHF. The CDR3 DNA sequence: TGCGCCAGCAGCTTGAGTGGCGGAGCGGATTCACCCCTCCACTTT.

This clonotype came up a few times. The chain joins TRBV10-2 to TRBJ1-1, with 7 bases aligning to TRBD1. The CDR3 extends over 17 amino acids. CDR1 is WSHSY and CDR2 is SAAADI in the germline V gene. J gave up 0 bases and V 8 bases, and 15 bases lay outside the gene matches. CDR3 DNA sequence: TGCGCCAGCTGTTTTAGTCTCTCCGGGACAGTGAACACTGAAGCTTTCTTT. It translates to CASCFSLSGTVNTEAFF.

There are a few counts of this clonotype. The rearrangement links TRBV11-2 to TRBJ1-2, with unresolved D. CDR1 SGHAT and CDR2 FQNNGV come from the germline V gene. V was clipped by 1 base and J by 4 bases, with 13 bases between them. CDR3 length: 15 amino acids. CDR3 residues: CASSLGPQIFYGYTF. CDR3 nucleotide sequence: TGTGCCAGCAGCTTAGGCCCACAGATTTTCTATGGCTACACCTTC.

This clonotype showed up just a few times. This chain joins TRBV6-5 and TRBJ1-1; TRBD1 might be the D (5 bases). V lost 7 bases and J 4 bases, leaving 10 bases between the germline ends. CDR1 is MNHEY, CDR2 SVGAGI, per germline. CDR3 length equals 12 residues. Written as DNA, the CDR3 is TGTGCCAGCATGCGAGGGGTCACTGAAGCTTTCTTT. Its translation is CASMRGVTEAFF.

In nucleotides, the CDR3 is TGTGCCAGCAGGTTAGGGGACAGGATAGCCGGGGAGCTGTTTTTT. It translates to CASRLGDRIAGELFF. V and J are TRBV27 and TRBJ2-2; TRBD1 aligns across 8 bases. V dropped 6 bases and J dropped 6; count of bases not matched to a gene: 9. CDR3 length equals 15 residues. CDR1 and CDR2 (germline): MNHEY, SMNVEV (reference sequence).

The sample holds a few counts of this clonotype. V gene TRBV5-1 combines with J gene TRBJ2-1; 7 bases align to TRBD2. Germline V gene lookup returns CDR1 SGHRS and CDR2 YFSETQ. This CDR3 has 14 amino acids. The V segment lost 2 bases and the J segment 3 bases; nucleotides outside the gene matches: 2. The CDR3 region is CASSLLASYNEQFF. The CDR3 nucleotides are TGCGCCAGCAGCTTACTAGCGAGCTACAATGAGCAGTTCTTC.